One and the same sample provided the 9 T cell receptor beta chains below, sequenced in a study of radiotherapy plus CTLA-4 blockade in lung cancer. Sequenced by immunoSEQ multiplex PCR; TCRdb stores in-frame clones only, minus some. Of 50,000 or so clones listed, more than 70% are singletons. Here the sequenced sample was peripheral blood, taken from a patient treated with radiotherapy plus ipilimumab. The receptors here all came from a human donor with non-small cell lung cancer who had stable disease on radiotherapy plus ipilimumab.

The genes are TRBV9 and TRBJ1-1; 7 positions agree with TRBD1. The CDR3 runs 14 residues. Germline values: CDR1 SGDLS, CDR2 YYNGEE. J lost 4 bases, V lost 4 bases, and 7 bases had no gene match. DNA of the CDR3: TGTGCCAGCAGCCCAGGGGGGGGAGGCACTGAAGCTTTCTTT. It specifies CASSPGGGGTEAFF.

The J gene is TRBJ2-7, the V gene TRBV19; D is unclear. Germline lookup yields CDR1 LNHDA and CDR2 SQIVND (reference sequence). V was trimmed by 4 bases and J by 1 base, leaving 5 bases between them. This CDR3 spans 12 amino acids. The CDR3 here is CASSKTSYEQYF. CDR3 nucleotides: TGTGCCAGTAGTAAAACGTCCTACGAGCAGTACTTC.

The chain is built from TRBV5-1 and TRBJ1-4; no definite D call. V was cut by 2 bases and J by 0 bases, with 8 bases left in between. CDR1 SGHRS and CDR2 YFSETQ come from the germline V gene. The CDR3 extends over 15 amino acids. CDR3 DNA sequence: TGCGCCAGCAGCTTCACACCGACAACTAATGAAAAACTGTTTTTT. This codes for CASSFTPTTNEKLFF.

This chain connects TRBV7-8 to TRBJ2-3; D might be TRBD2 (6 bases). V gave up 5 bases and J gave up 0 bases, with 18 bases separating them. CDR3 length equals 17 residues. In germline, CDR1 is SGHVS, CDR2 FQNEAQ. The CDR3 protein is CASSRYPTSRSTDTQYF. The CDR3 nucleotides are TGTGCCAGCAGCCGTTACCCGACTAGTCGGAGCACAGATACGCAGTATTTT.

The chain couples TRBV5-1 to TRBJ1-2; D remains ambiguous. The CDR3 runs to 13 residues. Germline CDR1 reads SGHRS; CDR2 reads YFSETQ. V dropped 0 bases and J dropped 4 bases, with 7 bases sitting between them. The CDR3 spells CASSLEEAYGYTF. In DNA, the CDR3 is TGCGCCAGCAGCTTGGAAGAGGCCTATGGCTACACCTTC.

This chain connects TRBV30 to TRBJ1-1; D not certain. V was trimmed by 4 bases and J by 0 bases, leaving 9 bases between them. The germline CDR1 and CDR2 sequences are GTSNPN and SVGIG (reference sequence). This CDR3 contains 13 residues. The CDR3 reads CAWMSPMNTEAFF. The DNA for the CDR3 is TGTGCCTGGATGAGCCCCATGAACACTGAAGCTTTCTTT.

V gene TRBV5-8 combines with J gene TRBJ1-6; a weak D match, TRBD1 (6 bases). Germline V gene sequence: CDR1 SGHTS, CDR2 YDEGEE. Trimming pared 2 bases from V and 2 bases from J, leaving 8 bases between. The CDR3 runs 15 residues. CDR3 amino acids: CASSFGQPYNSPLHF. The CDR3 DNA reads as TGTGCCAGCAGCTTTGGACAGCCCTATAATTCACCCCTCCACTTT.

This chain connects TRBV6-1 to TRBJ1-1; unclear D gene. The germline gives CDR1 MNHNS, CDR2 SASEGT. This CDR3 has 14 residues. V lost 2 bases and J lost 7, with 14 bases in between. The CDR3 region has the DNA TGTGCCAGCAGTGAAAGGGTGCGGCCCGTTGAAGCTTTCTTT. It specifies CASSERVRPVEAFF.

This clone has more than one count but fewer than ten. The V call is TRBV18, the J call TRBJ1-3; 7 nucleotides line up with TRBD1. Germline CDR1 KGHSH, CDR2 LQKENI. CDR3 size: 14 residues. J gave up 7 bases and V 0 bases, and 3 bases lay outside the gene matches. Here the CDR3 reads CASSPPGQMNTIYF. The CDR3 DNA sequence: TGTGCCAGCTCACCACCGGGACAGATGAACACCATATATTTT.